Reported below is one T cell receptor beta chain. Its antigen is currently unknown. This sample stems from a study of shared clonotypes between healthy human individuals. General observations from the study: Generally, naive subsets came out with larger estimated richness than memory subsets. It was the few donors that limited the genetic and exposure-history diversity represented.

Execution of the assay was at deep level. The data were produced by immunoSEQ multiplex PCR, yet TCRdb's version contains in-frame clones alone and is incomplete. Of fewer than 2.5 million clones listed, 93% were seen once; the top ten hold around 0.4%. This CDR3 comprises 14 residues. With V trimmed by 6 bases and J by 5 bases, 4 bases remained unmatched. Germline CDR1 MDHEN, CDR2 SYDVKM. The chain has TRBV28 and TRBJ1-6; 7 positions match TRBD1. This TCR derives from a man between 18 and 29 years old in good health. Some clones in this sample may be carry-over from other donors' samples. Source material: naive CD4+ T cells from PBMCs. Regarding subset: CD45RA+ positively selected. Here the CDR3 reads CASRPGGNNSPLHF. In DNA, the CDR3 is TGTGCCAGCAGGCCAGGGGGGAATAATTCACCCCTCCACTTT.